The next 3 T cell receptor beta chains were all read from a single sample in a study of spatial heterogeneity in lung cancer. Via MiXCR, TCRdb re-called the 5' RACE reads, giving one row per CDR3 protein. Of about 35,000 distinct CDR3 sequences in the sample, 2.5% to 3.5% are singletons; the top ten hold about 37%. Time point reported: sample taken at primary tumor resection. This specimen was normal lung tissue next to the tumor, taken at surgery. These receptors all stem from a male donor with early-stage non-small cell lung cancer.

This clonotype occurred a few times. V and J are TRBV5-1 and TRBJ2-3, with 8 bases matching TRBD1. The CDR3 runs 15 residues. V was pared by 4 bases and J by 1 base, with 5 bases of the junction left unmatched. Germline CDR1 is SGHRS and CDR2 is YFSETQ. In DNA form, the CDR3 reads TGCGCCAGCAGCCGCGGACAGGGTGGCACAGATACGCAGTATTTT. Protein: CASSRGQGGTDTQYF.

This clonotype was detected many times. This chain joins TRBV13 and TRBJ2-3; D unclear. V gave up 4 bases and J gave up 1 base, with 9 bases separating them. This CDR3 has 14 residues. Germline V gene sequence: CDR1 PRHDT, CDR2 FYEKMQ (reference sequence). The CDR3 region has the DNA TGTGCCAGCAGCTCAGACCTCGGCACAGATACGCAGTATTTT. Translating it yields CASSSDLGTDTQYF.

This clonotype has a count of ten or more. This chain connects TRBV6-6 to TRBJ1-4, with D perhaps matching TRBD1 (5 bases). The CDR3 covers 14 residues. Germline V CDR1 and CDR2: MNHNY, SVGAGI (reference sequence). V dropped 6 bases and J dropped 4 bases, with 12 bases sitting between them. The DNA for the CDR3 is TGTGCCAGCAGCCGACCGGGACTTAATGAAAAACTGTTTTTT. It is translated as CASSRPGLNEKLFF.